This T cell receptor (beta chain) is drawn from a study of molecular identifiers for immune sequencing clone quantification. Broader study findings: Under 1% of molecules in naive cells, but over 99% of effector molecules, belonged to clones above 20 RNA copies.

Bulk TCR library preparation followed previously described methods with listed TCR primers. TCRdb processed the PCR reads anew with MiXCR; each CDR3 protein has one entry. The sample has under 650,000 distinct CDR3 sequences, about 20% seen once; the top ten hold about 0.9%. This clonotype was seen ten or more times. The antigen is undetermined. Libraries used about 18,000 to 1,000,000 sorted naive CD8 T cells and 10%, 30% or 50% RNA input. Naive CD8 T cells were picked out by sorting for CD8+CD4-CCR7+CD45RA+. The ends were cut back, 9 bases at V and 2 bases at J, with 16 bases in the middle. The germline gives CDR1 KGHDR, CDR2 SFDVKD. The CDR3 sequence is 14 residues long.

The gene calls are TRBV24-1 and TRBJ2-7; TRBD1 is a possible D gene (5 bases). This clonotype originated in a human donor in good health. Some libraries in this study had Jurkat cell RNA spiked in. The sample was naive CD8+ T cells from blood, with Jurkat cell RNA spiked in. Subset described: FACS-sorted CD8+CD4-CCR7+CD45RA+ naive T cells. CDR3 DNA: TGTGCCACCCAAGGGGTGGGGATTACCTACGAGCAGTACTTC. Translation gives CATQGVGITYEQYF.